Shown below are 23 T cell receptor beta chains from a single sample sequenced in a study of blood T cell repertoires in COVID-19 (dated by TCRdb to 2018 to 2021). To prepare the library, the immunoSEQ multiplex PCR assay was applied. Drawn from immuneACCESS, this table holds only the in-frame rearrangements with V and J called that TCRdb kept. Clones are partly lost; checked studies trace under half to an unresolved V gene and leave the rest unexplained. The sample table lists about 140,000 clones, roughly 80% of them with a count of one. About 4% of the sample is held by the ten biggest clonotypes. The sequenced material came from peripheral blood. These receptors were obtained from a woman of 80 years or more with acute or convalescent COVID-19.

In its sample, this clone was seen many times. The chain recombines TRBV5-6 with TRBJ2-7; possibly TRBD2 for D (5 bases). The germline V gene has CDR1 SGHDT and CDR2 YYEEEE. Trimming took 6 bases from V and 2 from J, leaving 9 bases between them. CDR3 size: 12 residues. The CDR3 bases are TGTGCCAGCACGGGAATGGCCTACGAGCAGTACTTC. It specifies CASTGMAYEQYF.

The chain carries TRBV19 and TRBJ1-1; D not certain. The CDR3 is 14 residues long. V lost 5 bases to trimming and J lost 3 bases, with 13 bases between them. The germline CDR1 and CDR2 sequences are LNHDA and SQIVND (reference sequence). CDR3 amino acids: CASSPVPGYTEAFF. CDR3 in DNA: TGTGCCAGTAGTCCCGTTCCGGGGTACACTGAAGCTTTCTTT.

This clone was detected once. The rearrangement joins TRBV14 to TRBJ2-7; D remains ambiguous. Trimming removed 3 bases at V and 3 bases at J, with 12 bases between. The CDR3 totals 14 residues. Per the germline V gene, CDR1 is SGHDN and CDR2 is FVKESK. The CDR3 DNA sequence: TGTGCCAGCAGCCAGTTGTCCAAAATCTACGAGCAGTACTTC. Translation gives CASSQLSKIYEQYF.

The V gene is TRBV6-5, the J gene TRBJ2-6, with TRBD1 identical over 7 bases. The CDR3 is 15 residues long. CDR1 and CDR2 (germline): MNHEY, SVGAGI. The ends lost 7 bases at V and 0 bases at J; junction bases unmatched: 3. The CDR3 sequence: CASTGQISGANVLTF. CDR3 DNA sequence: TGTGCCAGCACGGGACAGATCTCTGGGGCCAACGTCCTGACTTTC.

J is TRBJ2-1 and V is TRBV19; the match to TRBD2 covers 10 bases. Germline CDR1 reads LNHDA; CDR2 reads SQIVND (reference sequence). The CDR3 consists of 14 residues. The V and J ends lost 5 bases and 10 bases, in that order; junction bases with no gene match: 8. CDR3 nucleotide sequence: TGTGCCAGTAGTCGGTCTAGCGGGAGAGGGGAGCAGTTCTTC. Its protein product is CASSRSSGRGEQFF. The complete variable domain, with remaining parts taken from reference TRBV19 and TRBJ2-1, reads DGGITQSPKYLFRKEGQNVTLSCEQNLNHDAMYWYRQDPGQGLRLIYYSQIVNDFQKGDIAEGYSVSREKKESFPLTVTSAQKNPTAFYLCASSRSSGRGEQFFGPGTRLTVL.

This sequence joins TRBV28 and TRBJ1-3; TRBD1 might be the D (6 bases). Germline loops: CDR1 MDHEN, CDR2 SYDVKM. Between the trimmed V and J ends, which lost 7 bases and 3 bases, there was a span of 16 bases. This CDR3 is built from 15 residues. CDR3 sequence reads: CASTLGGQVGNTIYF. CDR3 sequence (DNA): TGTGCCAGCACCCTCGGGGGGCAGGTTGGAAACACCATATATTTT.

CDR3 amino acids: CASSLGAGGSYNEQFF. DNA of the CDR3: TGCGCCAGCAGCTTAGGGGCGGGGGGCTCCTACAATGAGCAGTTCTTC. The V and J genes are TRBV5-1 and TRBJ2-1, with TRBD2 matching over 8 bases. The CDR3 sequence is 16 residues long. Germline V gives CDR1 SGHRS, CDR2 YFSETQ. V lost 2 bases, J lost 0 bases, and 4 bases stayed unmatched.

The chain couples TRBV11-1 to TRBJ2-3; the match to TRBD1 covers 9 bases. The trim removed 3 bases at V and 6 bases at J, leaving 7 bases unmatched. This CDR3 contains 15 residues. From germline, CDR1 is SGHAT and CDR2 FQDESV (reference sequence). The CDR3 here is CASSFTGGSLDTQYF. The CDR3 nucleotides read TGTGCCAGCAGCTTCACAGGGGGCAGTCTGGATACGCAGTATTTT.

The chain has TRBV7-2 and TRBJ2-5; 11 positions agree with TRBD2. Germline CDR1 reads SGHTA; CDR2 reads FQGNSA. This CDR3 has 15 residues. V was pared by 7 bases and J by 2 bases, with 6 bases of the junction left unmatched. The CDR3 spells CASIRSGGGQETQYF. CDR3 in DNA: TGTGCCAGCATCCGTAGCGGGGGGGGACAAGAGACCCAGTACTTC.

This chain links TRBV6-4 with TRBJ1-1; D is undetermined. Germline CDR1 MRHNA, CDR2 SNTAGT. V dropped 5 bases and J dropped 4 bases, with 11 bases sitting between them. The CDR3 loop spans 13 amino acids. The CDR3 reads CASSKEYGTEAFF. CDR3 in DNA: TGTGCCAGCAGTAAAGAGTACGGCACTGAAGCTTTCTTT.

The J gene is TRBJ2-5, the V gene TRBV2; TRBD2 is a possible D gene (5 bases). The V and J ends lost 1 base and 2 bases respectively, with 14 bases between them. This CDR3 is 16 amino acids long. Germline V gene lookup returns CDR1 SNHLY and CDR2 FYNNEI. The CDR3 here is CASSEGRRSIQETQYF. In DNA, the CDR3 is TGTGCCAGCAGTGAAGGGAGGAGAAGCATACAAGAGACCCAGTACTTC. Full variable domain (remainder filled in from reference TRBV2 and TRBJ2-5): EPEVTQTPSHQVTQMGQEVILRCVPISNHLYFYWYRQILGQKVEFLVSFYNNEISEKSEIFDDQFSVERPDGSNFTLKIRSTKLEDSAMYFCASSEGRRSIQETQYFGPGTRLLVL.

This chain links TRBV3-1 (or the pseudogene TRBV3-2) with TRBJ2-2; D is perhaps TRBD2 (5 bases). With 4 bases removed from V and 7 bases from J, the gap between germline ends came to 10 bases. The CDR3 covers 13 residues. Germline V gene sequence: CDR1 LGHDT, CDR2 YNNKEL (reference sequence). The CDR3 region is CASSLTIGGELFF. CDR3 nucleotides: TGTGCCAGCAGCCTGACTATCGGCGGGGAGCTGTTTTTT.

The chain has TRBV6-2 or TRBV6-3 and TRBJ2-7, with 10 bases fitting TRBD1. Germline lookup yields CDR1 MNHEY and CDR2 SVGEGT. With 5 bases clipped from V and 6 bases from J, the junction kept 4 bases outside the gene matches. The CDR3 is 13 amino acids. This CDR3 reads CASSIGQGGEQYF. CDR3 bases: TGTGCCAGCAGTATAGGACAGGGGGGCGAGCAGTACTTC.

The chain employs TRBV21-1 and TRBJ1-2; whether TRBD1, the table's D call, matches the DNA was not checked. TRBV21-1 is an annotated pseudogene. The CDR3 consists of 16 residues. In DNA, the CDR3 is TGTGCCAGCAGCAATGGGACCGGGACAGTGGGCTATGGCTACACCTTC. Encoded protein: CASSNGTGTVGYGYTF.

This chain uses TRBV5-1 with TRBJ2-7; a possible D gene is TRBD1 (5 bases). The CDR3 runs 14 residues. Germline V CDR1 and CDR2: SGHRS, YFSETQ. Trimming stripped 3 bases from V and 3 bases from J, with 13 bases between. The CDR3: CASSSGAADYEQYF. CDR3 DNA: TGCGCCAGCAGCTCTGGGGCAGCAGACTACGAGCAGTACTTC.

CDR3 bases: TGCAGTGCTAGTGTCGCGGGAGGGCGGCAGGAGCTGTTTTTT. As protein: CSASVAGGRQELFF. The chain is built from TRBV20-1 and TRBJ2-2; 9 bases align to TRBD2. CDR1 is DFQATT, CDR2 SNEGSKA, per germline (reference sequence). J lost 10 bases, V lost 3 bases, and 9 bases had no gene match. The CDR3 spans 14 residues.

The J gene is TRBJ2-7, the V gene TRBV7-9, with 10 bases lining up with TRBD1. This CDR3 has 16 amino acids. V trimming: 5 bases; J trimming: 0 bases; junction bases outside the gene matches: 7. Germline CDR1 and CDR2: SEHNR and FQNEAQ (reference sequence). The chain's CDR3 is CASSGLRDRGSYEQYF. The CDR3 region has the DNA TGTGCCAGCAGCGGCCTACGGGACAGGGGCTCCTACGAGCAGTACTTC.

The rearrangement uses TRBV7-2 and TRBJ2-7, with 11 bases identical to TRBD2. The germline V gene encodes CDR1 SGHTA and CDR2 FQGNSA. V lost 0 bases, J lost 2 bases, and 6 bases stayed unmatched. The CDR3 is 17 residues long. CDR3 sequence: CASSLAPTSGGAYEQYF. CDR3 in DNA: TGTGCCAGCAGCTTAGCACCAACTAGCGGGGGTGCCTACGAGCAGTACTTC.

The chain links TRBV5-4 to TRBJ2-1; no definite D call. Germline-derived CDR1 and CDR2 are SGHNT and YYREEE (reference sequence). There are 15 residues in the CDR3. V lost 4 bases and J 1 base, leaving 12 bases between the germline ends. The CDR3: CASSTDVRSYNEQFF. In DNA form, the CDR3 reads TGTGCCAGCAGCACCGACGTGAGGTCCTACAATGAGCAGTTCTTC.

V usage is TRBV7-2 and J usage is TRBJ1-1; D gene uncertain. This CDR3 has 13 residues. Trimming removed 0 bases from V and 3 bases from J, with 5 bases in between. CDR1 and CDR2 (germline): SGHTA, FQGNSA. The CDR3 here is CASSLARYTEAFF. DNA for the CDR3: TGTGCCAGCAGCTTAGCGAGATACACTGAAGCTTTCTTT.

CDR3: CASSLEGAILNSPLHF. For the CDR3, the DNA is TGTGCCAGCAGCTTAGAGGGGGCGATTCTAAATTCACCCCTCCACTTT. The chain combines TRBV7-2 with TRBJ1-6, with 7 positions matching TRBD1. The CDR3 spans 16 residues. Germline lookup yields CDR1 SGHTA and CDR2 FQGNSA. V was clipped by 1 base and J by 7 bases; unmatched bases: 7.

The CDR3 region is CASSLNRGRYGYTF. The CDR3 DNA is TGTGCCAGCAGTTTAAACAGGGGGAGATATGGCTACACCTTC. The chain is built from TRBV28 and TRBJ1-2; TRBD1 aligns across 8 bases. This CDR3 spans 14 amino acids. Germline CDR1 MDHEN, CDR2 SYDVKM. Germline trimming cut 2 bases from V and 5 bases from J; bases unmatched to any gene: 4.

The rearrangement links TRBV4-1 to TRBJ1-5, with no clear D. The CDR3 consists of 15 residues. In germline, CDR1 is MGHRA, CDR2 YSYEKL. The ends were cut back, 4 bases at V and 5 bases at J, with 15 bases in the middle. The CDR3 DNA sequence: TGCGCCAGCAGCCCCCAGCGGGGTGAGGATCAGCCCCAGCATTTT. It is translated as CASSPQRGEDQPQHF.